Here is one T cell receptor beta chain with its context. This record belongs to a study of OX40 agonist ivuxolimab in advanced cancers. The CDR3 has 15 amino acids. Germline loops: CDR1 MNHNS, CDR2 SASEGT. Unmatched junction bases numbered 9, after V lost 4 bases and J lost 7 bases. Assay: immunoSEQ multiplex PCR; the TCRdb copy retains only in-frame clones and omits some. This sample has more than 45,000 clones, with 70% to 90% found just once. The clonotype comes from an adult with an advanced solid tumor such as melanoma, head and neck, liver or kidney cancer. V gene TRBV6-1 combines with J gene TRBJ1-4; 7 bases fit TRBD1. The sequencing used CD4+ or CD8+ T cells sorted from blood, collected in a trial of the OX40 agonist ivuxolimab. CDR3 bases: TGTGCCAGCAGTGTAACCGGGACAGACAGTGAAAAACTGTTTTTT. Translated: CASSVTGTDSEKLFF.